These 31 T cell receptor beta chains came from one sample sequenced in a study of T cell responses to AZD1222 COVID-19 vaccine. Repertoires were generated with immunoSEQ multiplex PCR, while TCRdb's copy carries only in-frame clones and drops some. Found here are some 96,000 clones, about nine tenths of them singletons; the top ten hold more than 15%. The starting material was peripheral blood, obtained 28 days after the second AZD1222 dose. The source is an adult who received the AZD1222 COVID-19 vaccine.

The V call is TRBV20-1, the J call TRBJ2-1; 8 bases match TRBD2. V gave up 3 bases and J gave up 4 bases; unmatched junction bases: 5. CDR3 size: 14 residues. Germline V gene data show CDR1 as DFQATT and CDR2 as SNEGSKA (reference sequence). For the CDR3, the DNA is TGCAGTGCTAGTGGACTAGCTTATTACAATGAGCAGTTCTTC. Its protein is CSASGLAYYNEQFF.

The rearrangement links TRBV5-1 to TRBJ2-6; no reliable D call. V dropped 0 bases and J dropped 2 bases, with 6 bases sitting between them. This CDR3 spans 15 amino acids. Germline CDR1 SGHRS, CDR2 YFSETQ. CDR3 loop: CASSLAGTGANVLTF. The CDR3, as DNA: TGCGCCAGCAGCTTGGCAGGAACTGGGGCCAACGTCCTGACTTTC.

This clone was picked up one time. The V and J genes are TRBV5-8 and TRBJ1-2; the match to TRBD1 covers 9 bases. Per germline, CDR1 SGHTS and CDR2 YDEGEE. V was clipped by 5 bases and J by 4 bases; unmatched bases: 6. CDR3 length: 14 residues. CDR3 region: CASRSGTGIYGYTF. In DNA form, the CDR3 reads TGTGCCAGCAGGAGCGGGACAGGGATCTATGGCTACACCTTC.

The rearrangement uses TRBV5-1 and TRBJ1-2; D is undetermined. The V end was cut by 1 base, the J end by 1 base, with 5 bases between. The CDR3 is made up of 13 amino acids. Looked up from germline, CDR1 is SGHRS and CDR2 is YFSETQ. DNA of the CDR3: TGCGCCAGCAGCTTGCCGGGTAACTATGGCTACACCTTC. Encoded protein: CASSLPGNYGYTF.

J is TRBJ2-1 and V is TRBV6-5, with 8 bases fitting TRBD1. Germline values: CDR1 MNHEY, CDR2 SVGAGI. The CDR3 contains 14 residues. With V trimmed by 5 bases and J by 3 bases, 3 bases remained unmatched. The CDR3 region is CASSPGQGYNEQFF. CDR3 nucleotide sequence: TGTGCCAGCAGTCCAGGACAGGGCTACAATGAGCAGTTCTTC.

The rearrangement joins TRBV6-1 to TRBJ1-4; tentatively, D is TRBD1 (6 bases). The CDR3 consists of 17 residues. V lost 3 bases to trimming and J lost 3 bases, with 17 bases between them. From germline, CDR1 is MNHNS and CDR2 SASEGT. CDR3 bases: TGTGCCAGCAGTGAGGGGGGCAGGGGTGCGGCTAATGAAAAACTGTTTTTT. Protein product: CASSEGGRGAANEKLFF.

The chain uses TRBV6-5 and TRBJ2-3; D might be TRBD1 (5 bases). Trimming took 2 bases from V and 2 from J, leaving 14 bases between them. Germline lookup yields CDR1 MNHEY and CDR2 SVGAGI. CDR3 length equals 16 residues. CDR3 sequence (DNA): TGTGCCAGCAGTTACGAAGGCTCAGGGAACACAGATACGCAGTATTTT. Translation: CASSYEGSGNTDTQYF.

J is TRBJ2-6 and V is TRBV19; D ambiguous. V was cut by 5 bases and J by 0 bases, with 11 bases left in between. The CDR3 contains 16 residues. Germline V gene lookup returns CDR1 LNHDA and CDR2 SQIVND (reference sequence). CDR3 in amino acids: CASSVAANSGANVLTF. The CDR3 nucleotides read TGTGCCAGTAGTGTGGCAGCCAACTCTGGGGCCAACGTCCTGACTTTC.

The genes are TRBV19 and TRBJ2-7, with D perhaps TRBD1 (6 bases). CDR3 size: 13 residues. Germline CDR1 reads LNHDA; CDR2 reads SQIVND (reference sequence). V lost 4 bases to trimming and J lost 3 bases, with 10 bases between them. The CDR3 coding sequence is TGTGCCAGTAGTAACATACAGGGCTACGAGCAGTACTTC. Translated, it gives CASSNIQGYEQYF.

This chain joins TRBV6-5 and TRBJ1-2, with TRBD1 matching 12 bases. The germline gives CDR1 MNHEY, CDR2 SVGAGI. The CDR3 spans 15 residues. J was trimmed by 3 bases and V by 6 bases; bases with no gene match: 5. The CDR3 protein is CASRGQGAPDYGYTF. The CDR3 DNA sequence: TGTGCCAGCAGGGGACAGGGGGCGCCGGACTATGGCTACACCTTC.

This clone was observed once. V usage is TRBV7-8 and J usage is TRBJ1-4, with TRBD1 as a possible D gene (5 bases). Germline values: CDR1 SGHVS, CDR2 FQNEAQ. This CDR3 has 15 residues. Trimming stripped 5 bases from V and 6 bases from J, with 16 bases between. CDR3 DNA sequence: TGTGCCAGCAGCCGAGGCAGGGCCGGGGATGAAAAACTGTTTTTT. It specifies CASSRGRAGDEKLFF.

The chain uses TRBV5-1 and TRBJ2-1; no firm D call. The CDR3 contains 16 residues. V lost 0 bases, J lost 6 bases, and 16 bases lay in between. CDR1 and CDR2 from the germline V gene are SGHRS and YFSETQ. The CDR3 protein is CASSLGSNKDLNEQFF. DNA of the CDR3: TGCGCCAGCAGCTTGGGTTCCAATAAAGACCTCAATGAGCAGTTCTTC.

The chain joins TRBV18 to TRBJ1-5; D remains ambiguous. In germline, CDR1 is KGHSH, CDR2 LQKENI. The CDR3 sequence is 14 residues long. Deletions cut 3 bases from V and 4 bases from J, with 10 bases between. Written as DNA, the CDR3 is TGTGCCAGCTCACCGAACGGAATTAATCAGCCCCAGCATTTT. Its translation is CASSPNGINQPQHF.

A remark on this clone: This may arise from a read error, as a much more abundant clone is one base away. V usage is TRBV28 and J usage is TRBJ2-7; 7 nucleotides line up with TRBD1. This CDR3 contains 13 residues. Per the germline V gene, CDR1 is MDHEN and CDR2 is SYDVKM. The ends lost 2 bases at V and 2 bases at J; junction bases unmatched: 0. DNA for the CDR3: TGTGCCAGCAGTTTACAGGGGGCCTACGAGCAGTACTTC. Protein: CASSLQGAYEQYF.

In its sample, this clone was seen a few times. The chain uses TRBV10-1 and TRBJ2-1, with D perhaps being TRBD1 or TRBD2 (5 bases each). This CDR3 spans 15 amino acids. Germline lookup yields CDR1 WNHNN and CDR2 SYGVQD (reference sequence). Trimming cost V 3 bases and J 7 bases, with 16 bases left between them. This chain's CDR3 is CASSDFGGESNEQFF. In DNA form, the CDR3 reads TGCGCCAGCAGTGATTTTGGGGGAGAGAGTAATGAGCAGTTCTTC.

In DNA form, the CDR3 reads TGTGCCAGCAGCGCACAGGGGGCGCAGCCCAATCAGCCCCAGCATTTT. This gives the protein CASSAQGAQPNQPQHF. The V and J genes are TRBV5-8 and TRBJ1-5; 9 nucleotides agree with TRBD1. Unmatched junction bases numbered 8, after V lost 4 bases and J lost 3 bases. Germline CDR1 and CDR2: SGHTS and YDEGEE. This CDR3 is built from 16 residues.

V usage is TRBV30 and J usage is TRBJ2-1; no definite D call. Trimming stripped 7 bases from V and 4 bases from J, with 14 bases between. The CDR3 totals 13 residues. The germline V gene has CDR1 GTSNPN and CDR2 SVGIG (reference sequence). The DNA for the CDR3 is TGTGCCTCCCCTGGCGGCGGTTACAATGAGCAGTTCTTC. Residues: CASPGGGYNEQFF.

The chain is built from TRBV3-1 (or the pseudogene TRBV3-2) and TRBJ1-2, with a possible D match to TRBD1 (6 bases). Trimming removed 1 base at V and 7 bases at J, with 16 bases between. The CDR3 contains 15 residues. Germline V CDR1 and CDR2: LGHDT, YNNKEL (reference sequence). DNA of the CDR3: TGTGCCAGCAGCCAAGGATCAGGGAAGGGGGGTGGCTACACCTTC. Protein sequence: CASSQGSGKGGGYTF.

This clone was observed a few times. V usage is TRBV24-1 and J usage is TRBJ2-3; D not resolved. The CDR3 is 13 residues long. V was shortened by 2 bases and J by 6 bases, with 8 bases between the two germline ends. Germline CDR1 KGHDR, CDR2 SFDVKD. The CDR3 nucleotides read TGTGCCACCAGTGATTCTTCGAGCGATACGCAGTATTTT. This codes for CATSDSSSDTQYF.

The chain carries TRBV7-2 and TRBJ1-1; D remains unclear. The germline gives CDR1 SGHTA, CDR2 FQGNSA. CDR3 length equals 11 residues. V gave up 6 bases and J gave up 0 bases, with 2 bases separating them. In DNA, the CDR3 is TGTGCCAGCAGTATGAACACTGAAGCTTTCTTT. Amino acid sequence: CASSMNTEAFF.

This sequence joins TRBV10-3 and TRBJ2-2, with D hard to call. The germline gives CDR1 ENHRY, CDR2 SYGVKD. V dropped 2 bases and J dropped 5 bases, with 6 bases sitting between them. CDR3 length: 13 amino acids. This CDR3 is CAISEVGTGELFF. The CDR3 DNA sequence: TGTGCCATCAGTGAGGTTGGGACCGGGGAGCTGTTTTTT.

This sequence joins TRBV28 and TRBJ1-2, with D perhaps TRBD1 (6 bases). V was pared by 5 bases and J by 3 bases, with 19 bases between. This CDR3 contains 16 residues. The germline V gene encodes CDR1 MDHEN and CDR2 SYDVKM. The CDR3 protein is CASSPPSGGGYYGYTF. CDR3 nucleotides: TGTGCCAGCAGTCCGCCGTCGGGAGGGGGATACTATGGCTACACCTTC.

V usage is TRBV18 and J usage is TRBJ2-7; possibly TRBD1 for D (5 bases). The V end lost 3 bases, the J end lost 3 bases, and 12 bases lay between the germline ends. Per germline, CDR1 KGHSH and CDR2 LQKENI. CDR3 size: 14 residues. The CDR3 DNA follows: TGTGCCAGCTCACCGGTCAGGGAAGGCTACGAGCAGTACTTC. Protein: CASSPVREGYEQYF.

This rearrangement joins TRBV6-2 or TRBV6-3 to TRBJ2-1; 7 bases match TRBD1. With 2 bases clipped from V and 2 bases from J, the junction kept 0 bases outside the gene matches. The CDR3 is 14 residues long. Germline V gene sequence: CDR1 MNHEY, CDR2 SVGEGT. DNA for the CDR3: TGTGCCAGCAGTTACAGGGGGCCCTACAATGAGCAGTTCTTC. Translation: CASSYRGPYNEQFF.

The chain couples TRBV19 to TRBJ1-3, with D unresolved. Germline assignment: CDR1 LNHDA and CDR2 SQIVND (reference sequence). The CDR3 runs to 16 residues. The V end lost 3 bases, the J end lost 3 bases, and 15 bases lay between the germline ends. The CDR3: CASSMSDHSVGNTIYF. The CDR3 DNA sequence: TGTGCCAGTAGTATGTCGGACCACTCCGTTGGAAACACCATATATTTT.

The chain has TRBV6-2 or TRBV6-3 and TRBJ1-5; a possible D gene is TRBD1 (5 bases). From germline, CDR1 is MNHEY and CDR2 SVGEGT. Trimming removed 5 bases at V and 4 bases at J, with 18 bases between. CDR3 size: 16 residues. The CDR3 nucleotides are TGTGCCAGCAGTCCCACCGGGGGAAGAGGTAATCAGCCCCAGCATTTT. Amino acids: CASSPTGGRGNQPQHF.

This clone was counted a single time. The chain links TRBV9 to TRBJ2-5; TRBD2 agrees at 13 bases. The CDR3 is 16 residues long. Germline assignment: CDR1 SGDLS and CDR2 YYNGEE. With 4 bases clipped from V and 3 bases from J, the junction kept 6 bases outside the gene matches. The CDR3 sequence is CASSRGLAGVEETQYF. Here the CDR3 DNA reads TGTGCCAGCAGCCGAGGACTAGCGGGAGTAGAAGAGACCCAGTACTTC.

This chain connects TRBV27 to TRBJ1-6; a possible D gene is TRBD1 (5 bases). The length of the CDR3 is 15 residues. The germline gives CDR1 MNHEY, CDR2 SMNVEV (reference sequence). The V end was cut by 0 bases, the J end by 10 bases, with 13 bases between. The CDR3 loop is CASSLSPRDGSPLHF. The CDR3 bases are TGTGCCAGCAGTTTATCCCCCAGGGATGGCTCACCCCTCCACTTT.

The chain is built from TRBV6-5 and TRBJ1-1; maybe TRBD1 (6 bases). Trimming stripped 3 bases from V and 3 bases from J, with 11 bases between. The CDR3 totals 14 residues. The V gene's germline CDR1 is MNHEY and CDR2 SVGAGI. The CDR3: CASSYSRGDTEAFF. The CDR3 region has the DNA TGTGCCAGCAGTTATTCCAGGGGAGACACTGAAGCTTTCTTT.

V usage is TRBV3-1 (or the pseudogene TRBV3-2) and J usage is TRBJ2-2, with D possibly TRBD1 on 5 matching bases. The CDR3 has 17 amino acids. The germline CDR1 and CDR2 sequences are LGHDT and YNNKEL (reference sequence). V lost 4 bases to trimming and J lost 4 bases, with 19 bases between them. CDR3 in DNA: TGTGCCAGCAGCCTTAGATCGGTCTTTCAGGGCACCGGGGAGCTGTTTTTT. Translating it yields CASSLRSVFQGTGELFF.

Here the CDR3 DNA reads TGTGCCAGCAGTTACCAAGAGGCCGCCTACGAGCAGTACTTC. Translating gives CASSYQEAAYEQYF. This chain joins TRBV6-5 and TRBJ2-7; no definite D call. Trimming removed 2 bases from V and 2 bases from J, with 10 bases in between. Looked up from germline, CDR1 is MNHEY and CDR2 is SVGAGI. There are 14 residues in the CDR3.